This is a list of T cell receptor beta chains from one sample in a study of control samples from healthy donors and cancer patients. TCRdb's copy holds only in-frame clones and misses some; the assay was immunoSEQ multiplex PCR. Among 120,000 to 150,000 clones listed, around nine tenths were seen once. Sequencing was performed on blood. These receptors were obtained from a woman aged 30 to 39 in good health. The CDR3 runs from the conserved cysteine through the conserved F or W. The D gene is left open where the match is weak. The size field is filled for only some rows; it gives once, few, many or a size class.

CDR3	DNA	D	J	V	size
CAISHPGQGPGNTIYF	TGTGCCATCAGCCACCCGGGACAGGGGCCTGGAAACACCATATATTTT	TRBD1	TRBJ1-3	TRBV10-3	NA
CASSQPSSGGTDTQYF	TGCGCCAGCAGCCAACCCTCTAGCGGGGGCACAGATACGCAGTATTTT	TRBD2	TRBJ2-3	TRBV4-1	NA
CASSPDGDSGANVLTF	TGTGCCAGTAGTCCGGACGGGGACTCTGGGGCCAACGTCCTGACTTTC	NA	TRBJ2-6	TRBV19	NA
CASSLTPSNYGYTF	TGCGCCAGCAGCTTGACCCCCTCTAACTATGGCTACACCTTC	NA	TRBJ1-2	TRBV5-1	NA
CATSRGVNVLTF	TGTGCCACCAGCAGGGGGGTCAACGTCCTGACTTTC	NA	TRBJ2-6	TRBV15	NA
CASSQSLAGDTDTQYF	TGTGCCAGCAGCCAATCCCTAGCGGGAGACACAGATACGCAGTATTTT	TRBD2	TRBJ2-3	TRBV16	NA
CASSTQREGPYEQYF	TGTGCCAGCAGTACTCAGCGGGAGGGCCCTTACGAGCAGTACTTC	TRBD2	TRBJ2-7	TRBV6-5	NA
CASSPLASGTGINIQYF	TGTGCCAGCTCACCACTCGCCTCGGGCACGGGCATAAACATTCAGTACTTC	NA	TRBJ2-4	TRBV18	NA
CASSDPPYNEQFF	TGTGCCAGCAGTGACCCTCCCTACAATGAGCAGTTCTTC	NA	TRBJ2-1	TRBV6-4	NA
CASSQVRGNEQFF	TGTGCCAGCAGCCAAGTCCGCGGGAATGAGCAGTTCTTC	NA	TRBJ2-1	TRBV4-2	NA
CASETQSGRTYQPQHF	TGTGCCAGTGAGACTCAATCCGGACGGACTTATCAGCCCCAGCATTTT	NA	TRBJ1-5	TRBV19	few
CALTLTPTGELFF	TGTGCGCTGACGTTGACACCCACCGGGGAGCTGTTTTTT	NA	TRBJ2-2	TRBV12-3/TRBV12-4	NA
CASSRTGWDTGELFF	TGTGCCAGCAGCCGGACAGGGTGGGACACCGGGGAGCTGTTTTTT	TRBD1	TRBJ2-2	TRBV11-2	NA
CASRQGLGTEAFF	TGTGCCAGCAGACAGGGTTTGGGCACTGAAGCTTTCTTT	NA	TRBJ1-1	TRBV7-9	once